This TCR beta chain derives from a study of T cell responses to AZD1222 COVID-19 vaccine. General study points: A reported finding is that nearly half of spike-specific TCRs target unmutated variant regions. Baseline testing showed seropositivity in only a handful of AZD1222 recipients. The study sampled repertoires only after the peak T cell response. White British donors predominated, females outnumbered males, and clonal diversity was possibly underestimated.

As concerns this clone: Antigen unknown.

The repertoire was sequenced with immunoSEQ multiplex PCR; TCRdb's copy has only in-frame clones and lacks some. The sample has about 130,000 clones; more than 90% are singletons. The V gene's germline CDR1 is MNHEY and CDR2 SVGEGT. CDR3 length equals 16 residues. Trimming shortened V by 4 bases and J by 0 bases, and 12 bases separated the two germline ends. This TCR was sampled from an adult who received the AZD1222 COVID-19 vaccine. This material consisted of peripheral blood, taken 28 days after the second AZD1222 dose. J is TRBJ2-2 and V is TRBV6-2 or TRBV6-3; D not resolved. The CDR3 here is CASSFLTDSNTGELFF. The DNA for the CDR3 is TGTGCCAGCAGTTTTCTAACAGATTCGAACACCGGGGAGCTGTTTTTT.